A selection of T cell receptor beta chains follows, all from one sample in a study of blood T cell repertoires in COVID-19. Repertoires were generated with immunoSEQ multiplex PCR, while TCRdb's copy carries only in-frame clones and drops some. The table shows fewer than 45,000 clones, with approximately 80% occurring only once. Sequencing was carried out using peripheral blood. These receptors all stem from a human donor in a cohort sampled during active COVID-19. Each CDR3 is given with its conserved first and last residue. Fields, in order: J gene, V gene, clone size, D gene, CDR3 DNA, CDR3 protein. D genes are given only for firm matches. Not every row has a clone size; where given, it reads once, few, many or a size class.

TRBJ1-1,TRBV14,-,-,TGTGCCAGCAGCCAAGCAGGGTACACTGAAGCTTTCTTT,CASSQAGYTEAFF
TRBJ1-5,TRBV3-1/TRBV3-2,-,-,TGTGCCAGCAGCCAAGGGGACACCAACAATCAGCCCCAGCATTTT,CASSQGDTNNQPQHF
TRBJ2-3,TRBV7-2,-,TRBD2,TGTGCCAGCAGTTCGACTAGCGGGAGGGCCACAGATACGCAGTATTTT,CASSSTSGRATDTQYF
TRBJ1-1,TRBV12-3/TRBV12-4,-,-,TGTGCCAGCAGTTGGGACAAACACACTGAAGCTTTCTTT,CASSWDKHTEAFF
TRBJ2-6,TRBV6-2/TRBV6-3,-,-,TGTGCCAGCAGTGACAGAAAGGGGTCTGGGGCCAACGTCCTGACTTTC,CASSDRKGSGANVLTF
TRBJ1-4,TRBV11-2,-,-,TGTGCCAGCACGGCAACTAATGAAAAACTGTTTTTT,CASTATNEKLFF
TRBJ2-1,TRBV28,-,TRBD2,TGTGCCATCCGAGACGCGGGAGTAGGGGAGCAGTTCTTC,CAIRDAGVGEQFF
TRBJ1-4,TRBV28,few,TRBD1,TGTGCCAGCAGTTCACATCAGGGGGCGAAAGGAAAACTGTTTTTT,CASSSHQGAKGKLFF
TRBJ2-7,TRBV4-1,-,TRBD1,TGCGCCAGTCGTCTGGGGACAGGGACCTACGAGCAGTACTTC,CASRLGTGTYEQYF
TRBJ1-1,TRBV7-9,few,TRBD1,TGTGCCAGCAGCTCGCAGGGGGCCGTCACTGAAGCTTTCTTT,CASSSQGAVTEAFF
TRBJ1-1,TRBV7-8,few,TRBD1,TGTGCCAGCAGCTTGGCACTCGGACAGGGCCCTGAAGCTTTCTTT,CASSLALGQGPEAFF
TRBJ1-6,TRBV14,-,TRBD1,TGTGCCAGCAGCCAGACAGGGGGCCGTTCACCCCTCCACTTT,CASSQTGGRSPLHF
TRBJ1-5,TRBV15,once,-,TGTGCCACCAGCAGGGCAGGGGCCAGCAATCAGCCCCAGCATTTT,CATSRAGASNQPQHF
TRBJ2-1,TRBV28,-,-,TGTGCCAGCAGTTTAGCCCAGGCGGGCTCCTACAATGAGCAGTTCTTC,CASSLAQAGSYNEQFF
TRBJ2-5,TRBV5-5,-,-,TGTGCCAGCAGCTTGGCGGGAGACTGGGAAGAGACCCAGTACTTC,CASSLAGDWEETQYF
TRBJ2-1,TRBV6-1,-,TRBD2,TGTGCCAGCAGTGCCTGGACTAGCGGGACCTACAATGAGCAGTTCTTC,CASSAWTSGTYNEQFF
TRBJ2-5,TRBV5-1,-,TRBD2,TGCGCCAGCAGCTTACTAGCGGGAGGCGGAGAGACCCAGTACTTC,CASSLLAGGGETQYF
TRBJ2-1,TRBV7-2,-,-,TGTGCCAGCAGCTTAGTGACGCTAGACAATGAGCAGTTCTTC,CASSLVTLDNEQFF
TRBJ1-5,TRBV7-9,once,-,TGTGCCAGCACCCTAGGGAGGGATCAGCCCCAGCATTTT,CASTLGRDQPQHF
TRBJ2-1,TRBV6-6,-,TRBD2,TGTGCCAGCAGTCCTCGCGGGAGGGCTTATGAGCAGTTCTTC,CASSPRGRAYEQFF
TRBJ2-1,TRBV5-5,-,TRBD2,TGTGCCAGCGACGATCGGACTAGCGGGAGTAATGAGCAGTTCTTC,CASDDRTSGSNEQFF